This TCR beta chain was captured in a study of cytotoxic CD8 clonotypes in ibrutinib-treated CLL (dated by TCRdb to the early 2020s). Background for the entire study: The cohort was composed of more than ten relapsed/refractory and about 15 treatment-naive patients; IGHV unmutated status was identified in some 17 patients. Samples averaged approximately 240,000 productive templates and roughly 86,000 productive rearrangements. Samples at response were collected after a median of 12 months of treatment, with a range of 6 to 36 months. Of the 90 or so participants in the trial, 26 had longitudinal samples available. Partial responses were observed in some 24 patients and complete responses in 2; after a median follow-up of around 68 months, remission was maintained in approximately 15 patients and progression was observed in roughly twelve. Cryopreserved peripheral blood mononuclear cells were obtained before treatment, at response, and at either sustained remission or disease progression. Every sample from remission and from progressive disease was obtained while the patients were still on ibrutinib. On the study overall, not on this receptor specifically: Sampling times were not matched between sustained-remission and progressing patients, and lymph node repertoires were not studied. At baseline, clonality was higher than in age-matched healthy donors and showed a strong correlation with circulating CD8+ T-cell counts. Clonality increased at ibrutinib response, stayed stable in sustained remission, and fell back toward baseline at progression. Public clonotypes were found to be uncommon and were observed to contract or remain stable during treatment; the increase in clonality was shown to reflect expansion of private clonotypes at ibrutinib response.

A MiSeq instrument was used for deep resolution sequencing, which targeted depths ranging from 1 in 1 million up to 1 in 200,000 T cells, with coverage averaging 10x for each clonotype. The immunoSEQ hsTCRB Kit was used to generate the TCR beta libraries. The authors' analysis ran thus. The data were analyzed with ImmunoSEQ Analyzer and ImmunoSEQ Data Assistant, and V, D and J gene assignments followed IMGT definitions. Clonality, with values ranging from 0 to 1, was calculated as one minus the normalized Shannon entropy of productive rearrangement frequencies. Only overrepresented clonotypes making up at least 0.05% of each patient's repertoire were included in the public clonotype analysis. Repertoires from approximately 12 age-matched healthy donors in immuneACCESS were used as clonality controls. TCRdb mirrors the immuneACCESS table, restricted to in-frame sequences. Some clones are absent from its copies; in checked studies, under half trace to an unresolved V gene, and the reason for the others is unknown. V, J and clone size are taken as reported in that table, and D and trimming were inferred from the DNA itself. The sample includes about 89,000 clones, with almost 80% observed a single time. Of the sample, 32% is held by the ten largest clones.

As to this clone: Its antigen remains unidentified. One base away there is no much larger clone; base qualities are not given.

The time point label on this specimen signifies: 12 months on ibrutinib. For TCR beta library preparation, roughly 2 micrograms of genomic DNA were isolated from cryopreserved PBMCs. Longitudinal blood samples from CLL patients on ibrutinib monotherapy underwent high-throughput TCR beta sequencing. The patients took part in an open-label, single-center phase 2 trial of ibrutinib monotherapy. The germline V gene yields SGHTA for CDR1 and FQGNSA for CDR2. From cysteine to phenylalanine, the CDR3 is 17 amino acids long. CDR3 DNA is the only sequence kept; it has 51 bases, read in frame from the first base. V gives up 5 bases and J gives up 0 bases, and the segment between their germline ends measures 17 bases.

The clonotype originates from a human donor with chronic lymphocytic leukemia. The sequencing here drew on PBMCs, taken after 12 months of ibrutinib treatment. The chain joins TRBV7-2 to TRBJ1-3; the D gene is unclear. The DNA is TGTGCCAGCAGCCCCCTCCGGAGGGAGAACTCTGGAAACACCATATATTTT. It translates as CASSPLRRENSGNTIYF. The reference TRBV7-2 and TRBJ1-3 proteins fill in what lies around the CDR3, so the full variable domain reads GAGVSQSPSNKVTEKGKDVELRCDPISGHTALYWYRQSLGQGLEFLIYFQGNSAPDKSGLPSDRFSAERTGGSVSTLTIQRTQQEDSAVYLCASSPLRRENSGNTIYFGEGSWLTVV.